This T cell receptor (beta chain) is from a study of patients and donors after allogeneic stem cell transplantation. One entry per CDR3 protein results from TCRdb running MiXCR on the RT-PCR reads. The sample has a few hundred thousand distinct CDR3 sequences; around two fifths are singletons. The specimen was blood, either unsorted or a sorted T cell fraction (not recorded which). This TCR was recovered from a human donor who was either an allogeneic HSCT recipient or a stem cell or donor lymphocyte infusion donor (not recorded which). It is not recorded whose cells these are; they may come from a transplant donor.

CDR3 amino acids: CASSPPEVFLAFF. The CDR3 coding sequence is TGTGCCAGCTCACCACCCGAAGTATTCTTGGCTTTCTTT. The J gene is TRBJ1-1, the V gene TRBV18; D is unresolved. Germline CDR1 reads KGHSH; CDR2 reads LQKENI. The CDR3 length is 13 residues. V was shortened by 0 bases and J by 11 bases, with 13 bases between the two germline ends. Variable domain in full (rest from reference TRBV18 and TRBJ1-1): NAGVMQNPRHLVRRRGQEARLRCSPMKGHSHVYWYRQLPEEGLKFMVYLQKENIIDESGMPKERFSAEFPKEGPSILRIQQVVRGDSAAYFCASSPPEVFLAFFGQGTRLTVV.